These 30 T cell receptor beta chains came from one sample sequenced in a study of response to subunit inactivated influenza vaccine (dated by TCRdb to 2017 to 2018). Library preparation used RT-PCR. The data were produced on an Illumina HiSeq 2500. In-frame beta chains were kept once TCRdb had trimmed the public reads at Q25 with fastp and called clones with MiXCR. Entries are consolidated by CDR3 protein sequence, retaining the most common genes and DNA. Within this sample are around 540,000 distinct CDR3 sequences, with approximately 12% of them counted one time only. The top ten clones comprise roughly 10% of the sample. The sequences come from PBMCs from blood, collected on the day of vaccination. Receptors were obtained from a man aged 50 to 59 who received an inactivated influenza vaccine. Donor details come from another sample of the same person, matched by shared clones.

This clonotype was detected ten times or more. V is TRBV20-1 and J is TRBJ2-2, with 8 bases lining up with TRBD2. Germline CDR1 is DFQATT and CDR2 is SNEGSKA (reference sequence). Losses at the gene ends were 3 bases for V and 1 base for J; bases not matched to a gene: 4. The CDR3 runs 15 residues. CDR3 amino acids: CSARPSGGNTGELFF. For the CDR3, the DNA is TGCAGTGCTAGGCCCAGCGGGGGGAACACCGGGGAGCTGTTTTTT.

This clonotype turned up a few times. The V and J genes are TRBV5-1 and TRBJ2-3; D uncertain. CDR1 SGHRS and CDR2 YFSETQ come from the germline V gene. There are 15 residues in the CDR3. V dropped 4 bases and J dropped 2 bases, with 14 bases sitting between them. DNA of the CDR3: TGCGCCAGCAGCACGGACGGCCAGTCCACAGATACGCAGTATTTT. This sequence encodes CASSTDGQSTDTQYF.

Here the CDR3 DNA reads TGTGCCACCAGCAGAGCAGTACAAGAGACCCAGTACTTC. It yields the protein CATSRAVQETQYF. The V gene is TRBV15, the J gene TRBJ2-5; D remains ambiguous. The CDR3 length is 13 residues. Germline CDR1 reads LNHNV; CDR2 reads YYDKDF (reference sequence). V dropped 1 base and J dropped 2 bases, with 5 bases sitting between them.

CDR3 residues: CASSPRQGALSNTGELFF. DNA of the CDR3: TGTGCCAGCAGTCCCAGACAGGGGGCCCTCTCGAACACCGGGGAGCTGTTTTTT. V usage is TRBV12-3 or TRBV12-4 and J usage is TRBJ2-2, with TRBD1 identical over 10 bases. Trimming took 5 bases from V and 0 from J; bases not matched to a gene: 9. There are 18 residues in the CDR3.

Concerning this clonotype itself: The junction shows a germline mismatch at one end, possibly a read error. V gene TRBV20-1 combines with J gene TRBJ2-2; 16 bases line up with TRBD2. CDR1 DFQATT and CDR2 SNEGSKA come from the germline V gene (reference sequence). This CDR3 is built from 14 residues. The CDR3 DNA reads as TGTGGGACTAGCGGGAGGGCGGGCACCGGGGAGCTGTTTTTT. It yields the protein CGTSGRAGTGELFF.

The chain recombines TRBV7-8 with TRBJ2-1; 7 bases are a match to TRBD1. Germline values: CDR1 SGHVS, CDR2 FQNEAQ. Trimming removed 7 bases from V and 8 bases from J; junction bases left unmatched: 11. This CDR3 region has 14 residues. The CDR3 loop reads CASTGTVLVDEQFF. DNA for the CDR3: TGTGCCAGCACCGGGACAGTTCTCGTCGATGAGCAGTTCTTC. The full variable domain, rest sourced from reference TRBV7-8 and TRBJ2-1, is GAGVSQSPRYKVAKRGQDVALRCDPISGHVSLFWYQQALGQGPEFLTYFQNEAQLDKSGLPSDRFFAERPEGSVSTLKIQRTQQEDSAVYLCASTGTVLVDEQFFGPGTRLTVL.

The chain couples TRBV18 to TRBJ1-1, with D possibly being TRBD1 (6 bases). Germline loops: CDR1 KGHSH, CDR2 LQKENI. The CDR3 totals 16 residues. V was shortened by 5 bases and J by 4 bases, with 20 bases between the two germline ends. CDR3 region: CASSSGQMWGLTEAFF. In DNA form, the CDR3 reads TGTGCCAGCTCATCCGGACAGATGTGGGGCCTCACTGAAGCTTTCTTT.

There are many counts of this clonotype. This rearrangement joins TRBV7-2 to TRBJ2-3, with 7 bases lining up with TRBD2. This CDR3 region has 14 residues. The germline CDR1 and CDR2 sequences are SGHTA and FQGNSA. J lost 4 bases, V lost 0 bases, and 1 base had no gene match. Written as DNA, the CDR3 is TGTGCCAGCAGCTTAGCGGGAGGGGCAGATACGCAGTATTTT. Translated, it gives CASSLAGGADTQYF.

Ten or more counts support this clonotype. The rearrangement uses TRBV12-3 or TRBV12-4 and TRBJ2-5; maybe TRBD2 (6 bases). V was pared by 6 bases and J by 5 bases, with 13 bases between. CDR3 length equals 13 residues. Here the CDR3 DNA reads TGTGCCAGCAGCCTAGGAGGGATTGAGACCCAGTACTTC. Translating gives CASSLGGIETQYF.

This clonotype came up a few times. This chain links TRBV28 with TRBJ2-7; no clear D gene. The CDR3 extends over 12 amino acids. V lost 3 bases to trimming and J lost 4 bases, with 7 bases between them. CDR1 is MDHEN and CDR2 is SYDVKM in the germline V gene. CDR3 coding DNA: TGTGCCAGCAGTTTTGGGTGGTACGAGCAGTACTTC. This translates into CASSFGWYEQYF.

This clonotype turned up a few times. This sequence joins TRBV28 and TRBJ2-1; D perhaps matches TRBD2 (5 bases). V was shortened by 8 bases and J by 4 bases, with 15 bases between the two germline ends. The CDR3 is 14 residues long. Looked up from germline, CDR1 is MDHEN and CDR2 is SYDVKM. CDR3 coding DNA: TGTGCCAGCGGAAGCGGCGGCGGGTACAATGAGCAGTTCTTC. Translation gives CASGSGGGYNEQFF.

There are many counts of this clonotype. The chain employs TRBV11-2 and TRBJ1-1; D ambiguous. Per the germline V gene, CDR1 is SGHAT and CDR2 is FQNNGV. This CDR3 is built from 13 residues. Between the trimmed V and J ends, which lost 3 bases and 1 base, there was a span of 6 bases. The CDR3 sequence: CASSFDPNTEAFF. The CDR3 DNA reads as TGTGCCAGCAGCTTCGATCCGAACACTGAAGCTTTCTTT.

In its sample, this clonotype was seen a few times. The chain has TRBV7-9 and TRBJ1-1, with a possible D match to TRBD1 (5 bases). This CDR3 has 16 amino acids. CDR1 and CDR2 (germline): SEHNR, FQNEAQ (reference sequence). V lost 3 bases and J 1 base, leaving 15 bases between the germline ends. CDR3: CASSFSLGQENTEAFF. CDR3 nucleotides: TGTGCCAGCAGCTTTAGCCTAGGACAAGAGAACACTGAAGCTTTCTTT.

Many counts were recorded for this clonotype. This sequence joins TRBV6-2 or TRBV6-3 and TRBJ2-7; D gene unclear. V lost 1 base and J lost 6, with 19 bases in between. This CDR3 region has 16 residues. From germline, CDR1 is MNHEY and CDR2 SVGEGT. The CDR3 bases are TGTGCCAGCAGTTACTATGGGCTAGACTTTCGAAGCGAGCAGTACTTC. Protein product: CASSYYGLDFRSEQYF.

V is TRBV16 and J is TRBJ2-1; D unclear. Germline CDR1 and CDR2: KGHSY and FQNENV. The CDR3 consists of 15 residues. The V and J ends lost 4 bases and 0 bases respectively, with 10 bases between them. The CDR3 nucleotides are TGTGCCAGCAGCCTACACTCGAGCTCCTACAATGAGCAGTTCTTC. It specifies CASSLHSSSYNEQFF.

There are many counts of this clonotype. J is TRBJ2-3 and V is TRBV12-3 or TRBV12-4; the D gene could be TRBD1 or TRBD2 (6 bases each). V lost 3 bases and J lost 6, with 16 bases in between. The CDR3 contains 15 residues. The CDR3 region has the DNA TGTGCCAGCAGTTTGGAGGGGGGCCCTACTGATACGCAGTATTTT. This encodes CASSLEGGPTDTQYF.

The chain joins TRBV6-1 to TRBJ2-4, with D possibly TRBD1 on 7 matching bases. The germline CDR1 and CDR2 sequences are MNHNS and SASEGT. This CDR3 is 16 amino acids long. The V end lost 4 bases, the J end lost 4 bases, and 17 bases lay between the germline ends. The CDR3 reads CASSGGTARGKNIQYF. CDR3 bases: TGTGCCAGCAGTGGCGGGACAGCCCGTGGGAAAAACATTCAGTACTTC.

The chain is built from TRBV9 and TRBJ2-7; no reliable D call. From germline, CDR1 is SGDLS and CDR2 YYNGEE. Between the trimmed V and J ends, which lost 4 bases and 2 bases, there was a span of 13 bases. The CDR3 spans 14 residues. DNA of the CDR3: TGTGCCAGCAGCCCAATAGGGTCCCCCTACGAGCAGTACTTC. This sequence encodes CASSPIGSPYEQYF.

The chain uses TRBV20-1 and TRBJ1-2, with a weak D call TRBD1 (5 bases). Germline assignment: CDR1 DFQATT and CDR2 SNEGSKA (reference sequence). V lost 6 bases and J lost 8, with 16 bases in between. The CDR3 is made up of 12 amino acids. CDR3 DNA: TGCAGTGCCGAGGGGTCGGCGGAAGGCTACACCTTC. It yields the protein CSAEGSAEGYTF.

This chain uses TRBV6-2 or TRBV6-3 with TRBJ1-1; a possible D gene is TRBD1 (5 bases). The CDR3 contains 14 residues. In germline, CDR1 is MNHEY, CDR2 SVGEGT. The V and J ends lost 0 bases and 10 bases respectively, with 15 bases between them. Here the CDR3 reads CASSYSTALGTAFF. In DNA form, the CDR3 reads TGTGCCAGCAGTTACTCGACGGCCCTAGGGACAGCTTTCTTT.

This clonotype was picked up a small number of times. The CDR3 bases are TGCGCCAGCAGCTTGGATCCAGGGGGGAATGAGCAGTTCTTC. It encodes CASSLDPGGNEQFF. V is TRBV5-1 and J is TRBJ2-1; maybe TRBD1 (7 bases). The CDR3 has 14 residues. CDR1 is SGHRS and CDR2 is YFSETQ in the germline V gene. Trimming pared 0 bases from V and 7 bases from J, leaving 11 bases between.

This clonotype was detected ten times or more. The chain carries TRBV7-9 and TRBJ1-6; 7 bases are shared with TRBD1. CDR3 length equals 16 residues. Looked up from germline, CDR1 is SEHNR and CDR2 is FQNEAQ (reference sequence). The V segment lost 5 bases and the J segment 0 bases; nucleotides outside the gene matches: 4. CDR3 loop: CASSGDRRSYNSPLHF. The CDR3, as DNA: TGTGCCAGCAGCGGGGACAGACGCTCCTATAATTCACCCCTCCACTTT.

The chain is built from TRBV19 and TRBJ1-5; 8 nucleotides agree with TRBD1. The germline V gene encodes CDR1 LNHDA and CDR2 SQIVND (reference sequence). The CDR3 contains 16 residues. J lost 2 bases, V lost 4 bases, and 7 bases had no gene match. The DNA for the CDR3 is TGTGCCAGTAGTAAAGCCGAGACAGGGGGCAATCAGCCCCAGCATTTT. It yields the protein CASSKAETGGNQPQHF.

This clonotype appeared a few times. This chain links TRBV3-1 with TRBJ2-1; 14 bases agree with TRBD2. This CDR3 contains 16 residues. Losses at the gene ends were 2 bases for V and 11 bases for J; bases not matched to a gene: 8. Germline lookup yields CDR1 LGHDT and CDR2 YNNKEL (reference sequence). CDR3 DNA: TGTGCCAGCAGCCAAACTGCCGGGACTAGCGGGAGTAAGCAGTTCTTC. Translating it yields CASSQTAGTSGSKQFF.

This clonotype was counted between two and nine times. V is TRBV4-1 and J is TRBJ2-2; a possible D gene is TRBD2 (5 bases). V lost 4 bases, J lost 3 bases, and 15 bases lay in between. Germline CDR1 and CDR2: MGHRA and YSYEKL. CDR3 length: 16 amino acids. The CDR3 DNA reads TGCGCCAGCAGCCGGACTCCCGATGTCTACACCGGGGAGCTGTTTTTT. It yields the protein CASSRTPDVYTGELFF.

This chain uses TRBV4-3 with TRBJ1-4, with a weak D call TRBD1 (5 bases). V gave up 1 base and J gave up 8 bases, with 14 bases separating them. From germline, CDR1 is LGHNA and CDR2 YSLEER. The CDR3 totals 15 residues. The CDR3 loop reads CASSQGRDSWEKLFF. The CDR3, as DNA: TGCGCCAGCAGCCAAGGCAGGGACTCGTGGGAAAAACTGTTTTTT.

J is TRBJ2-1 and V is TRBV29-1; D is uncertain. Trimming removed 6 bases at V and 5 bases at J, with 14 bases between. The V gene's germline CDR1 is SQVTM and CDR2 ANQGSEA. The length of the CDR3 is 13 residues. The CDR3 region is CSVQRRLDNEQFF. CDR3 nucleotides: TGCAGCGTCCAGAGGAGACTCGACAATGAGCAGTTCTTC.

This clonotype appeared many times. The V call is TRBV5-1, the J call TRBJ2-1; D is ambiguous. This CDR3 spans 15 amino acids. V lost 0 bases, J lost 2 bases, and 9 bases lay in between. Germline CDR1 reads SGHRS; CDR2 reads YFSETQ. CDR3 sequence: CASSLVLEAYNEQFF. The CDR3 DNA reads TGCGCCAGCAGCTTGGTTCTAGAGGCCTACAATGAGCAGTTCTTC.

The chain carries TRBV7-9 and TRBJ2-1; tentative D call: TRBD1 (6 bases). CDR3 length: 15 residues. Trimming took 5 bases from V and 5 from J, leaving 16 bases between them. CDR1 is SEHNR and CDR2 is FQNEAQ in the germline V gene (reference sequence). The CDR3 loop is CASSPAWTDNNEQFF. CDR3 in DNA: TGTGCCAGCAGCCCGGCGTGGACAGATAACAATGAGCAGTTCTTC.

This clonotype was recorded a few times. The chain couples TRBV20-1 to TRBJ1-2; no reliable D call. The CDR3 length is 15 residues. CDR1 and CDR2 from the germline V gene are DFQATT and SNEGSKA (reference sequence). V was pared by 6 bases and J by 4 bases, with 21 bases between. Here the CDR3 DNA reads TGCAGTGCCCCTCGGCGACCGTCGGCAGTCTATGGCTACACCTTC. Its protein is CSAPRRPSAVYGYTF.